A single T cell receptor beta chain is shown here with its context. The source of the sample is a study of T cells expressing NK-cell markers. After re-calling the 5' RACE reads, TCRdb lists one entry per CDR3 protein, DNA absent. The repertoire table contains some 600,000 distinct CDR3 sequences. The CDR3 is 12 amino acids. Germline V CDR1 and CDR2: DFQATT, SNEGSKA (reference sequence). This sequence joins TRBV20-1 and TRBJ2-7. The receptor was isolated from a young man in good health. Sequencing was carried out using blood T cells: a sorted CD56 or NKG2C T cell subset, CD4+ or CD8+ T cells, or bulk PBMC T cells (not recorded which). CDR3 loop: CSARQNLYEQYF.